The 9 T cell receptor beta chains below come from one sample, sequenced in a study of blood T cell repertoires in COVID-19. Repertoires were generated with immunoSEQ multiplex PCR, while TCRdb's copy carries only in-frame clones and drops some. The sample has roughly 200,000 clones, around 80% seen once; the top ten hold about 3%. Source material: peripheral blood. All receptors derive from an elderly woman with active or convalescent COVID-19.

This sequence joins TRBV3-1 (or the pseudogene TRBV3-2) and TRBJ2-2; perhaps TRBD1 as D (5 bases). Germline V lookup: CDR1 LGHDT, CDR2 YNNKEL (reference sequence). The V end was cut by 4 bases, the J end by 4 bases, with 16 bases between. The CDR3 runs to 16 residues. CDR3 amino acids: CASSPSQGSGTGELFF. The CDR3 bases are TGTGCCAGCAGCCCTTCCCAGGGATCGGGCACCGGGGAGCTGTTTTTT.

This sequence joins TRBV6-5 and TRBJ1-5; 11 nucleotides align to TRBD1. Per germline, CDR1 MNHEY and CDR2 SVGAGI. This CDR3 spans 13 amino acids. The V and J ends lost 5 bases and 9 bases, in that order; junction bases with no gene match: 3. The CDR3 is CASSRGQGGPQHF. The CDR3, as DNA: TGTGCCAGCAGTCGGGGACAGGGGGGGCCCCAGCATTTT.

The V gene is TRBV18, the J gene TRBJ1-3; D perhaps matches TRBD1 (6 bases). Between the trimmed V and J ends, which lost 4 bases and 0 bases, there was a span of 16 bases. The length of the CDR3 is 17 residues. In germline, CDR1 is KGHSH, CDR2 LQKENI. The CDR3: CASSLKTGYLSGNTIYF. CDR3 nucleotide sequence: TGTGCCAGCTCACTGAAGACAGGATACCTCTCTGGAAACACCATATATTTT.

Comment on this clone: The identical CDR3 is also encoded by other nucleotide sequences in the sample. J is TRBJ2-3 and V is TRBV12-3 or TRBV12-4; D uncertain. This CDR3 has 12 residues. V was shortened by 5 bases and J by 6 bases, with 9 bases between the two germline ends. The CDR3 reads CASSPTTDTQYF. CDR3 DNA sequence: TGTGCCAGCAGTCCCACTACCGATACGCAGTATTTT.

J is TRBJ2-3 and V is TRBV5-1; D is undetermined. With 0 bases removed from V and 4 bases from J, the gap between germline ends came to 12 bases. Germline CDR1 SGHRS, CDR2 YFSETQ. The CDR3 consists of 15 residues. DNA for the CDR3: TGCGCCAGCAGCTTGGACGCGGCTGCGGCAGATACGCAGTATTTT. Its protein product is CASSLDAAAADTQYF. The full variable domain, its missing parts supplied by reference TRBV5-1 and TRBJ2-3, is KAGVTQTPRYLIKTRGQQVTLSCSPISGHRSVSWYQQTPGQGLQFLFEYFSETQRNKGNFPGRFSGRQFSNSRSEMNVSTLELGDSALYLCASSLDAAAADTQYFGPGTRLTVL.

This sequence joins TRBV27 and TRBJ2-5; possibly TRBD1 for D (6 bases). With 7 bases removed from V and 0 bases from J, the gap between germline ends came to 15 bases. This CDR3 contains 15 residues. Germline V lookup: CDR1 MNHEY, CDR2 SMNVEV (reference sequence). CDR3 amino acids: CASNQIGTNQETQYF. The CDR3 region has the DNA TGTGCCAGCAACCAAATCGGGACAAACCAAGAGACCCAGTACTTC.

The chain carries TRBV11-2 and TRBJ1-1; D not certain. There are 15 residues in the CDR3. Germline V gene sequence: CDR1 SGHAT, CDR2 FQNNGV. With 2 bases removed from V and 5 bases from J, the gap between germline ends came to 15 bases. DNA of the CDR3: TGTGCCAGCAGCTTAAATCGGGTTATCCGGACTGAAGCTTTCTTT. The encoded protein is CASSLNRVIRTEAFF.

The chain uses TRBV5-1 and TRBJ2-3, with D possibly TRBD2 on 6 matching bases. The CDR3 is 15 amino acids. Germline V lookup: CDR1 SGHRS, CDR2 YFSETQ. The germline V and J ends were trimmed by 4 bases and 2 bases, with 14 bases remaining between them. This chain's CDR3 is CASSRSTGDTDTQYF. The CDR3 nucleotides are TGCGCCAGCAGCCGCTCAACGGGGGACACAGATACGCAGTATTTT.

The chain carries TRBV27 and TRBJ2-7; 9 bases line up with TRBD1. CDR3 length equals 15 residues. The V and J ends lost 5 bases and 2 bases, in that order; junction bases with no gene match: 7. The V gene's germline CDR1 is MNHEY and CDR2 SMNVEV (reference sequence). Here the CDR3 reads CASSTQTGGPYEQYF. CDR3 in DNA: TGTGCCAGCAGTACCCAGACAGGGGGACCCTACGAGCAGTACTTC.